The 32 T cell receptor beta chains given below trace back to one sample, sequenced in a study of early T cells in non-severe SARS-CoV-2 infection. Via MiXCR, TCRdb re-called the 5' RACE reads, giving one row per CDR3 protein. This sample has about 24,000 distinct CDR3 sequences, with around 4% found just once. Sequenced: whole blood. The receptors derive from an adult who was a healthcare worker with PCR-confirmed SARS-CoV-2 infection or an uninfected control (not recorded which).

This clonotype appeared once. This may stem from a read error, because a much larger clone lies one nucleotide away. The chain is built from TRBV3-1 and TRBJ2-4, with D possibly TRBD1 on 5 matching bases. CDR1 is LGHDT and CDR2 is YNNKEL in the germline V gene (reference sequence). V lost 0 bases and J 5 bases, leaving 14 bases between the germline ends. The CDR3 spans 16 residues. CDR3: CASSQDRGGPENIQYF. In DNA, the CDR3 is TGTGCCAGCAGCCAAGATAGGGGCGGCCCCGAAAACATTCAGTACTTC.

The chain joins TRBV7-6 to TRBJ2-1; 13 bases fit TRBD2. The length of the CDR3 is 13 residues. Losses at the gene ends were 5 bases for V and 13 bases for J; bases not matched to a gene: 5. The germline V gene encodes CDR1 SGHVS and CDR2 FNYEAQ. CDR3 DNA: TGTGCCAGCAGCCCCGGACTAGCGGGAGACCAGTTCTTC. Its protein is CASSPGLAGDQFF.

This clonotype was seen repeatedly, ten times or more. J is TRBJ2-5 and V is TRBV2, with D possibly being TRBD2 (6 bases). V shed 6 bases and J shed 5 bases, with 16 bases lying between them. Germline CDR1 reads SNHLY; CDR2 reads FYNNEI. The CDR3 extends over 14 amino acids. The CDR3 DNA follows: TGTGCCAGCAGACTCGCTCTTGGAGGGGAGACCCAGTACTTC. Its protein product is CASRLALGGETQYF.

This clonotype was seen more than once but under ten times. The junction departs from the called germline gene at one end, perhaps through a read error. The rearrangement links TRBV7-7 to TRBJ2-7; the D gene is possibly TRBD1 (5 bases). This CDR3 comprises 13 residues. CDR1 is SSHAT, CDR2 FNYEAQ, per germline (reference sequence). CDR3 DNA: TGTGCTAGCAGCCCTTTGACAGCCAGCGAGCAGTACTTC. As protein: CASSPLTASEQYF.

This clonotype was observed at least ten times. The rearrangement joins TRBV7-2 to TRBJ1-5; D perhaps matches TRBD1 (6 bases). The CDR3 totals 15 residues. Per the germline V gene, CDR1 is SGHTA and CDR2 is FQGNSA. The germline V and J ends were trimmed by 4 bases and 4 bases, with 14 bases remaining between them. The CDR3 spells CASSSATGRNQPQHF. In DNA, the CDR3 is TGTGCCAGCAGCTCGGCAACAGGGAGAAATCAGCCCCAGCATTTT.

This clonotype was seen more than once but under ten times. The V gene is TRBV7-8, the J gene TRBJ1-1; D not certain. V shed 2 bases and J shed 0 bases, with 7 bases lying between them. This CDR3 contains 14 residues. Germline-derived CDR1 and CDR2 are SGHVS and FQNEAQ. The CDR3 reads CASSLTWVNTEAFF. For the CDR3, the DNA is TGTGCCAGCAGCTTAACGTGGGTGAACACTGAAGCTTTCTTT.

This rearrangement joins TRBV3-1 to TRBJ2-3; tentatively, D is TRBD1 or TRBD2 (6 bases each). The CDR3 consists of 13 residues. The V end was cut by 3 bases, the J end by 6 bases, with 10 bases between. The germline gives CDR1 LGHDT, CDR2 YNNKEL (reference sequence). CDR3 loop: CASSQTRGDTQYF. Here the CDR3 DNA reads TGTGCCAGCAGCCAGACTAGGGGGGATACGCAGTATTTT.

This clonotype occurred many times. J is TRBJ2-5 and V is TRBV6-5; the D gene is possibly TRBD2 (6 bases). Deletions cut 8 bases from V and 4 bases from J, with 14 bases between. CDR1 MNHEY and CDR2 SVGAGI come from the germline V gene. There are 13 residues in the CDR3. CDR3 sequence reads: CASWPGLLETQYF. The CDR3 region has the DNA TGTGCCAGCTGGCCGGGACTCCTAGAGACCCAGTACTTC.

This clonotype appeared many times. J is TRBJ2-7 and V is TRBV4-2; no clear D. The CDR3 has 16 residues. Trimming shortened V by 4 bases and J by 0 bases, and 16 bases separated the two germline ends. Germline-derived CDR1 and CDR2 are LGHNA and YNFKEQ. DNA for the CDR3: TGTGCCAGCAGCCGAGCCGACACAAGGGTCTCCTACGAGCAGTACTTC. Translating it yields CASSRADTRVSYEQYF.

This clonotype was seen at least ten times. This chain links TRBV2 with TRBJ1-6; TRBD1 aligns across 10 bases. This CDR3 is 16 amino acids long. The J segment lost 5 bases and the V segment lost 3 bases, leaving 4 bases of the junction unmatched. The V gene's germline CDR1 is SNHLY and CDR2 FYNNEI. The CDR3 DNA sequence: TGTGCCAGCAGTGAGGACAGGGGGATCGATAATTCACCCCTCCACTTT. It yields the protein CASSEDRGIDNSPLHF.

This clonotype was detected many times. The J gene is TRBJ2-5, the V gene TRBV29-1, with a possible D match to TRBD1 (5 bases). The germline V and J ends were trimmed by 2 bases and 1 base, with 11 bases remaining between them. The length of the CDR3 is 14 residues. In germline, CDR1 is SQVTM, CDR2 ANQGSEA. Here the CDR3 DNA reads TGCAGCGTTGAACACGACAGAGTCCAAGAGACCCAGTACTTC. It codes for CSVEHDRVQETQYF.

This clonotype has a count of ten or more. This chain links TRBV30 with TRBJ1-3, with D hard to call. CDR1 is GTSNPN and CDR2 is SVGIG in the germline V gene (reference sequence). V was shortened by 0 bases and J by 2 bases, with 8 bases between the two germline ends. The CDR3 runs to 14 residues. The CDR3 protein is CAWSVWTTGNTIYF. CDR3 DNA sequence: TGTGCCTGGAGTGTATGGACGACTGGAAACACCATATATTTT.

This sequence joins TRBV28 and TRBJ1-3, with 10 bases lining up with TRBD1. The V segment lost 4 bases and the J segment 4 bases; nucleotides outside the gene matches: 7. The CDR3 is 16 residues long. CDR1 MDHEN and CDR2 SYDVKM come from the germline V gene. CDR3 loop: CASSSAGTGVGNTIYF. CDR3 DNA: TGTGCCAGCAGTTCAGCCGGGACAGGGGTCGGAAACACCATATATTTT.

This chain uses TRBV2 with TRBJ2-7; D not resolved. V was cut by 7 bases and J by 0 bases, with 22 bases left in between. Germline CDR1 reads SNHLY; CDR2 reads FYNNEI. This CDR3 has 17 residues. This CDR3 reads CASKALRSISSSYEQYF. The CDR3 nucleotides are TGTGCCAGCAAAGCCCTTAGGAGTATCTCTTCCTCCTACGAGCAGTACTTC.

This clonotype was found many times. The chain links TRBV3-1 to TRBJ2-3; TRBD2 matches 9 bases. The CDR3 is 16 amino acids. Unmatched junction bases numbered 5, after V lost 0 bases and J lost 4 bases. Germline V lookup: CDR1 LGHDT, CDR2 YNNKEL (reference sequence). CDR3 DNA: TGTGCCAGCAGCCAAGATTTCCGGACTAGCGCAGATACGCAGTATTTT. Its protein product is CASSQDFRTSADTQYF.

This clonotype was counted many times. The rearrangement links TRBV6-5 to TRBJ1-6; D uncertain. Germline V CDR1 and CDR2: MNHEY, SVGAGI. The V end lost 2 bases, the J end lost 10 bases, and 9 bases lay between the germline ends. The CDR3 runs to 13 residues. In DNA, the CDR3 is TGTGCCAGCAGTTACGTAGGTGACTCACCCCTCCACTTT. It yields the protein CASSYVGDSPLHF.

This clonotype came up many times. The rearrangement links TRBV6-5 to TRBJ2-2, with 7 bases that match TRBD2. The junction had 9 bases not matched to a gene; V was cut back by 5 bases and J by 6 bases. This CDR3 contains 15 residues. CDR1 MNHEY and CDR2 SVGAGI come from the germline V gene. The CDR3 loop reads CASSPFSGGAGELFF. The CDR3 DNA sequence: TGTGCCAGCAGTCCCTTTTCGGGGGGAGCCGGGGAGCTGTTTTTT.

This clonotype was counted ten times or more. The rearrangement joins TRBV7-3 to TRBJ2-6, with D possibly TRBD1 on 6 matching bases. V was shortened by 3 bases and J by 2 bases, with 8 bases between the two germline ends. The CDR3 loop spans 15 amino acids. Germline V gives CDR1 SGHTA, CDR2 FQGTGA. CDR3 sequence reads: CASSFGGAGANVLTF. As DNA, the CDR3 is TGTGCCAGCAGCTTTGGGGGCGCTGGGGCCAACGTCCTGACTTTC.

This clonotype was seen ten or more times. The CDR3 here is CASSPISGRAEETQYF. The CDR3 DNA reads as TGTGCCAGCAGTCCCATCAGCGGGAGGGCCGAAGAGACCCAGTACTTC. The rearrangement joins TRBV28 to TRBJ2-5; 10 nucleotides match TRBD2. This CDR3 region has 16 residues. Looked up from germline, CDR1 is MDHEN and CDR2 is SYDVKM. V was pared by 5 bases and J by 3 bases, with 9 bases of the junction left unmatched.

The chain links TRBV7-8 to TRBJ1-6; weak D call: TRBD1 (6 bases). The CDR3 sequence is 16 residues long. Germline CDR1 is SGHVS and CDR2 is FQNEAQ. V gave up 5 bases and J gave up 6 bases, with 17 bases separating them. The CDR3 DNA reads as TGTGCCAGCAGCCCGACAGGTCTGGGACCTAATTCACCCCTCCACTTT. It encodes CASSPTGLGPNSPLHF.

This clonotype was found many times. CDR3 in DNA: TGCAGTGCTAGAGAGTGGGACAGGGCCAACAATGAGCAGTTCTTC. Protein sequence: CSAREWDRANNEQFF. The chain joins TRBV20-1 to TRBJ2-1, with 9 bases lining up with TRBD1. Unmatched junction bases numbered 5, after V lost 0 bases and J lost 5 bases. In germline, CDR1 is DFQATT, CDR2 SNEGSKA (reference sequence). The CDR3 loop spans 15 amino acids.

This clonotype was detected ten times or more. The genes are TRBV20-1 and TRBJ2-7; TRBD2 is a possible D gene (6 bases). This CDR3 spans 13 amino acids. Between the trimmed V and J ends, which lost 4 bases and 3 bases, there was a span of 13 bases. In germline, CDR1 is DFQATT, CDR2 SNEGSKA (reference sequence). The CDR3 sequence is CSANTGGGYEQYF. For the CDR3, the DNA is TGCAGTGCTAACACCGGGGGAGGCTACGAGCAGTACTTC.

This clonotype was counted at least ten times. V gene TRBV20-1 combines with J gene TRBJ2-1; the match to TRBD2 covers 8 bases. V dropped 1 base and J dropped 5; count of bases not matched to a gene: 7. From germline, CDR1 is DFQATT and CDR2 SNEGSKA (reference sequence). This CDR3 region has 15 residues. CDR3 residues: CSARVVGLVNNEQFF. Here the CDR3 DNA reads TGCAGTGCTAGAGTAGTGGGACTAGTTAACAATGAGCAGTTCTTC.

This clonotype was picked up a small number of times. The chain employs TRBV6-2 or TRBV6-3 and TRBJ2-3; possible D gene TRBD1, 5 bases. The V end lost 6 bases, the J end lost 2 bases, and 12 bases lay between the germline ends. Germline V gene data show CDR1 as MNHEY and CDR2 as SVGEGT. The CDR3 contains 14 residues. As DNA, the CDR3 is TGTGCCAGCAGCATCCCGACAGCCACAGATACGCAGTATTTT. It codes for CASSIPTATDTQYF.

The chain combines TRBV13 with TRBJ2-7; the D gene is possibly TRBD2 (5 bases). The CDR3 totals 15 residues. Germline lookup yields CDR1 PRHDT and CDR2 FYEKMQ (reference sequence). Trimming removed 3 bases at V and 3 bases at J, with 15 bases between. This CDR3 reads CASSFSSLAVYEQYF. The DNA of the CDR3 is TGTGCCAGCAGCTTTAGCTCCCTAGCCGTCTACGAGCAGTACTTC.

The CDR3 DNA sequence: TGTGCCAGCAGCTTATTCGGGGACGGGATTTCACCCCTCCACTTT. It yields the protein CASSLFGDGISPLHF. This chain joins TRBV7-3 and TRBJ1-6, with D perhaps TRBD1 (5 bases). The CDR3 sequence is 15 residues long. Looked up from germline, CDR1 is SGHTA and CDR2 is FQGTGA. V lost 2 bases and J 9 bases, leaving 14 bases between the germline ends.

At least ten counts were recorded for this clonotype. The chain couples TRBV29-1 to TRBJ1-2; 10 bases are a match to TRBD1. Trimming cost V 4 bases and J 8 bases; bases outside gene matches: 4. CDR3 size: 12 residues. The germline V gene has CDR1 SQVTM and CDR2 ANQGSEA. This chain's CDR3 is CSVVGTGEGYTF. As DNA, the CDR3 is TGCAGCGTTGTGGGGACAGGGGAAGGCTACACCTTC.

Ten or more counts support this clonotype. The CDR3 region has the DNA TGTGCCAGTTTTCAGGGGGTGGATGGCTACACCTTC. It is translated as CASFQGVDGYTF. The chain couples TRBV19 to TRBJ1-2; TRBD1 agrees at 7 bases. V was clipped by 8 bases and J by 6 bases; unmatched bases: 6. Germline values: CDR1 LNHDA, CDR2 SQIVND (reference sequence). The CDR3 spans 12 residues.

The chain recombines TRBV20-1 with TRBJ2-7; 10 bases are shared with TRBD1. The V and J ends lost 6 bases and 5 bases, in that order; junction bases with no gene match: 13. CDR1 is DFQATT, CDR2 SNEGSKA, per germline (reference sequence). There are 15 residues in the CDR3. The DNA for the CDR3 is TGCAGTGCCCCCTCCCGGGACAGGGGCATCAACGAGCAGTACTTC. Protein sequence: CSAPSRDRGINEQYF.

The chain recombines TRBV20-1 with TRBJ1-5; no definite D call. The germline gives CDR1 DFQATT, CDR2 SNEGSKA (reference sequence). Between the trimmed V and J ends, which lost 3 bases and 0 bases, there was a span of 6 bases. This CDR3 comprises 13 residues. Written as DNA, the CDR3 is TGCAGTGCTAGCCCTAATAGCAATCAGCCCCAGCATTTT. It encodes CSASPNSNQPQHF.

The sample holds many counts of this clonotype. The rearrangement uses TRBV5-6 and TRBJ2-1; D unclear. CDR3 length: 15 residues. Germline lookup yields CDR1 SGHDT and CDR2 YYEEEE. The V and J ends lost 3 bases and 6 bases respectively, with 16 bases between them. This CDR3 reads CASSWQGIPGNEQFF. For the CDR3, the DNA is TGTGCCAGCAGCTGGCAAGGCATTCCGGGCAATGAGCAGTTCTTC.

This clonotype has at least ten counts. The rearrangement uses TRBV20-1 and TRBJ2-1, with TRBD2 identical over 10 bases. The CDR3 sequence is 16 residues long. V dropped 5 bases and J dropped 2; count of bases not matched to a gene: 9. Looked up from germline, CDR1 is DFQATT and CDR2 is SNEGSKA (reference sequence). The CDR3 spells CSAPISSGRAYNEQFF. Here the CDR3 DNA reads TGCAGTGCTCCCATCTCCAGCGGGAGGGCCTACAATGAGCAGTTCTTC.